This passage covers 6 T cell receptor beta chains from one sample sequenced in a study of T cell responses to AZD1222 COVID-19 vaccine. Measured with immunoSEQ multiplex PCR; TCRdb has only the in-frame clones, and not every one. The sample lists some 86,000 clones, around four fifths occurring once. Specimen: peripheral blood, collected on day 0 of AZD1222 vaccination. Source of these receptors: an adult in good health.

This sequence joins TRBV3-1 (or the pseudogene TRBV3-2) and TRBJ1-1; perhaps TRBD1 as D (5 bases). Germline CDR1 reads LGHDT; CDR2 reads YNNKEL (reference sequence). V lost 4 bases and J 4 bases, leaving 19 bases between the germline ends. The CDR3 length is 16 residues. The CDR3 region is CASSPLPGTVGTEAFF. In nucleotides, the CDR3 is TGTGCCAGCAGCCCCCTCCCGGGGACCGTGGGCACTGAAGCTTTCTTT.

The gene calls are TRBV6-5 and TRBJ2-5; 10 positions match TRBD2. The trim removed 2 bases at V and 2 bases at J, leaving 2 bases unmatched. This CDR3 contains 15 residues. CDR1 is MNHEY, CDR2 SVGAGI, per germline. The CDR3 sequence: CASSYSGREQETQYF. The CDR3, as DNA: TGTGCCAGCAGTTACAGCGGGAGGGAACAAGAGACCCAGTACTTC.

The DNA for the CDR3 is TGTGCCAGCAGTAAAGGTAGTAGCGGGGCCATGGAGACCCAGTACTTC. It translates to CASSKGSSGAMETQYF. The rearrangement joins TRBV6-1 to TRBJ2-5; 8 bases map to TRBD2. The CDR3 has 16 amino acids. With 5 bases clipped from V and 5 bases from J, the junction kept 13 bases outside the gene matches. CDR1 is MNHNS and CDR2 is SASEGT in the germline V gene.

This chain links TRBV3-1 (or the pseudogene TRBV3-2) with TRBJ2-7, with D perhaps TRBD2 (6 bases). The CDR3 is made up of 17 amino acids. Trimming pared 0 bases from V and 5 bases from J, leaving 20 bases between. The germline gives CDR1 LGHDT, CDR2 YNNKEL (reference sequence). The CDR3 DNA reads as TGTGCCAGCAGCCAAGATCCGAGCGGGTATGCGTCGGACGAGCAGTACTTC. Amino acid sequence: CASSQDPSGYASDEQYF.

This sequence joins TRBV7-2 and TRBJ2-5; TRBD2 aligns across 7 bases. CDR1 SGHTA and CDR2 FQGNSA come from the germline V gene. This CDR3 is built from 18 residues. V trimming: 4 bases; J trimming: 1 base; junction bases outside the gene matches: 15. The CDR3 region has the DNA TGTGCCAGCAGCTCACCCAGAGGGAGGGGAGGATTCCAAGAGACCCAGTACTTC. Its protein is CASSSPRGRGGFQETQYF. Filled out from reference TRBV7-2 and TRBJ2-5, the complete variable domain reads GAGVSQSPSNKVTEKGKDVELRCDPISGHTALYWYRQSLGQGLEFLIYFQGNSAPDKSGLPSDRFSAERTGGSVSTLTIQRTQQEDSAVYLCASSSPRGRGGFQETQYFGPGTRLLVL.

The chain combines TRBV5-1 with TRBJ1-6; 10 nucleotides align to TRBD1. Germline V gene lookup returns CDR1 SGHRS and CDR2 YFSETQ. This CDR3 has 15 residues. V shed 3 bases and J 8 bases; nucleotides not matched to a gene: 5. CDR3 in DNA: TGCGCCAGCAGCTCGACCGGGACAGGGGATTCACCCCTCCACTTT. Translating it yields CASSSTGTGDSPLHF.